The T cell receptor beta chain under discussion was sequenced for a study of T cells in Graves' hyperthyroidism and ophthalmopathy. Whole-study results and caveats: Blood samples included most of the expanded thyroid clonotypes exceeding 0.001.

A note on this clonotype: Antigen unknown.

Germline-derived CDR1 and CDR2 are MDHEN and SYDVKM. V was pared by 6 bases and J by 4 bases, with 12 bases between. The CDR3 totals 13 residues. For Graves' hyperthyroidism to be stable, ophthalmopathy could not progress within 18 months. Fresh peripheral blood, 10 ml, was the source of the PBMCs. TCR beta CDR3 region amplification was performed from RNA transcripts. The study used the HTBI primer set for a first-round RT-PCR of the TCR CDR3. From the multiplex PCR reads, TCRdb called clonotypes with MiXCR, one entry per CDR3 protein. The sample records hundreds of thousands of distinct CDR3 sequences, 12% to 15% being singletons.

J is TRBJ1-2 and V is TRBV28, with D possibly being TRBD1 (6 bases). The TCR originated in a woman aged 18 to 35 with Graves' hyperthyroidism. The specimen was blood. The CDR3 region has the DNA TGTGCCAGCAGAACAGGGAATCTCTATGGCTACACCTTC. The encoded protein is CASRTGNLYGYTF.